This TCR beta chain derives from a study of CD8+CD57+ T cells in acquired aplastic anemia. Turning to the study itself: Sorting CD4+ and CD8+ cells gave DNA averaging about 2.9 ug. The average read count for CD4+ cells in healthy donors was 9 million to 14 million.

For CDR3 and TCR beta VDJ profiling, genomic DNA was the template used. From the reads, TCRdb called clonotypes with MiXCR, one entry per CDR3 protein. The sample records around 190,000 distinct CDR3 sequences, approximately 49% being singletons. Remarks on this clonotype: The antigen is unknown.

Trimming removed 4 bases from V and 0 bases from J, with 19 bases in between. CDR3 size: 19 residues. Whole-study findings and limits: Overlap between patients and controls comprised 25 to 30 CD8+ CDR3 sequences. No significant patient-versus-control difference appeared in CD8+ Simpson's diversity.

The receptor comes from a human donor in good health, serving as a control. The chain has TRBV12-3 or TRBV12-4 and TRBJ2-6, with D possibly called TRBD1 or TRBD2 (6 bases each). The sequencing sample was made of sorted CD4+, CD8+, or CD8+CD57+ T cells (not recorded which) from PBMCs. The CDR3: CASSYLGGYRFSGANVLTF. DNA for the CDR3: TGTGCCAGCAGTTACCTAGGGGGGTATCGGTTCTCTGGGGCCAACGTCCTGACTTTC.